The next 4 T cell receptor beta chains were all read from a single sample in a study of siplizumab effects on memory and regulatory T cells. Measured with immunoSEQ multiplex PCR; TCRdb has only the in-frame clones, and not every one. The data contain roughly 68,000 clones, roughly 85% of them singletons. What was sequenced was memory CD4+ T cells sorted from blood. The receptor set was obtained from a human donor in good health.

The CDR3 nucleotides are TGTGCCAGCAGTGGGGCTAGCGGGGGGGCGGAGACCCAGTACTTC. Translation gives CASSGASGGAETQYF. The chain recombines TRBV25-1 with TRBJ2-5, with 12 positions matching TRBD2. The CDR3 is made up of 15 amino acids. Germline V gene lookup returns CDR1 MGHDK and CDR2 SYGVNS. The trim removed 4 bases at V and 5 bases at J, leaving 5 bases unmatched. Using reference TRBV25-1 and TRBJ2-5 for the parts outside the CDR3, the full variable domain is EADIYQTPRYLVIGTGKKITLECSQTMGHDKMYWYQQDPGMELHLIHYSYGVNSTEKGDLSSESTVSRIRTEHFPLTLESARPSHTSQYLCASSGASGGAETQYFGPGTRLLVL.

The chain joins TRBV6-1 to TRBJ2-7; the match to TRBD2 covers 7 bases. Per germline, CDR1 MNHNS and CDR2 SASEGT. J was trimmed by 2 bases and V by 7 bases; bases with no gene match: 11. The CDR3 is 15 amino acids. The DNA for the CDR3 is TGTGCCAGCACTTTCCTTACTGGGGGGGCCTACGAGCAGTACTTC. Encoded protein: CASTFLTGGAYEQYF.

This chain joins TRBV18 and TRBJ1-5; D is unclear. Germline-derived CDR1 and CDR2 are KGHSH and LQKENI. The CDR3 spans 15 residues. Trimming took off 3 bases at V and 4 bases at J, with 13 bases between the two ends. DNA of the CDR3: TGTGCCAGCTCACCGGAAGGGTTGGGAAATCAGCCCCAGCATTTT. It codes for CASSPEGLGNQPQHF.

The count of this clone is one. The genes are TRBV5-1 and TRBJ1-5; TRBD1 is a possible D gene (5 bases). CDR1 and CDR2 from the germline V gene are SGHRS and YFSETQ. Trimming removed 4 bases at V and 4 bases at J, with 12 bases between. The CDR3 runs 14 residues. The CDR3 is CASSPSGGNQPQHF. The CDR3, as DNA: TGCGCCAGCAGCCCCTCGGGGGGGAATCAGCCCCAGCATTTT.